This T cell receptor beta chain emerged from a study of control samples from healthy donors and cancer patients. Profiling relied on immunoSEQ multiplex PCR, and the TCRdb table lists in-frame clones only, not all of them. The table lists 100,000 to 150,000 clones, around 93% of them singletons. Sequencing used blood. This clonotype was sampled from a man between 18 and 35 years old in good health.

CDR3 nucleotides: TGTGCCAGCAGCGTAGGGGGCGGCACTCACAATGAGCAGTTCTTC. Residues: CASSVGGGTHNEQFF. The chain recombines TRBV9 with TRBJ2-1, with a tentative D call TRBD1 (5 bases). The CDR3 length is 15 residues. Germline V gives CDR1 SGDLS, CDR2 YYNGEE. V was pared by 0 bases and J by 5 bases, with 12 bases between.